Listed here is a single T cell receptor beta chain. Here immunoSEQ multiplex PCR was the method, and the copy in TCRdb shows in-frame clones only, minus some. Found here are around 100,000 clones, roughly nine tenths of them singletons; the top ten hold less than 40%. The CDR3 is 13 residues long. CDR1 is SGHVS and CDR2 is FQNEAQ in the germline V gene. V gave up 5 bases and J gave up 9 bases, with 14 bases separating them. This specimen comes from a study of blood T cell repertoires in COVID-19. V usage is TRBV7-8 and J usage is TRBJ2-1, with D possibly matching TRBD1 (6 bases). Sequences were obtained from peripheral blood. The sequence was collected from an elderly woman with acute or convalescent COVID-19. DNA of the CDR3: TGTGCCAGCAGCCCAACAGGGTCCCTTGAGCAGTTCTTC. The encoded protein is CASSPTGSLEQFF.